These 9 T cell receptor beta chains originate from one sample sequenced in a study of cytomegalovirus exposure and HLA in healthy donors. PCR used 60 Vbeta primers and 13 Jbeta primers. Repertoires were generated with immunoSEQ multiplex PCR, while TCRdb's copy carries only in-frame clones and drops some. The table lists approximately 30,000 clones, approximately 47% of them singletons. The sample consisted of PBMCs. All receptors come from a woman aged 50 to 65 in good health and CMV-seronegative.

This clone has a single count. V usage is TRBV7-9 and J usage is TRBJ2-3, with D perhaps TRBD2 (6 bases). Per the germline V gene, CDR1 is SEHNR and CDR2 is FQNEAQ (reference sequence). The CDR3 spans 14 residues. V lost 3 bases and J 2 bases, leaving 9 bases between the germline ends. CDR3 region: CASSFRDSTDTQYF. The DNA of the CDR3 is TGTGCCAGCAGCTTTCGGGACTCCACAGATACGCAGTATTTT.

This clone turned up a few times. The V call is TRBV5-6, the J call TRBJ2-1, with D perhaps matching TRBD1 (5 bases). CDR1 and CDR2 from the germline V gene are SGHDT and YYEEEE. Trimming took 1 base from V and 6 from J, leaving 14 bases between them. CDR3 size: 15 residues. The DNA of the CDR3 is TGTGCCAGCAGCTTGCGGCTTAGGGGTGGCAATGAGCAGTTCTTC. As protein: CASSLRLRGGNEQFF.

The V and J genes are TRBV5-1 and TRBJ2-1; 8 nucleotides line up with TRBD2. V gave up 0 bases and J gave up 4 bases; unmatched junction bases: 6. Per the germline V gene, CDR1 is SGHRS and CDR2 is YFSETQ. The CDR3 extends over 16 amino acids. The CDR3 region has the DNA TGCGCCAGCAGCTTGGCCGTCGTAGCGGGGTACAATGAGCAGTTCTTC. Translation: CASSLAVVAGYNEQFF.

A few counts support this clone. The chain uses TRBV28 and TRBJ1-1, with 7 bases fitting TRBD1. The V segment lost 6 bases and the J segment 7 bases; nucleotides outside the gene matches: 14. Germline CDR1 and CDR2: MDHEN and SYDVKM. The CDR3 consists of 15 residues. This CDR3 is CASSDPSFGQDEAFF. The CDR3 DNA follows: TGTGCCAGCAGCGACCCCAGCTTCGGACAGGATGAAGCTTTCTTT.

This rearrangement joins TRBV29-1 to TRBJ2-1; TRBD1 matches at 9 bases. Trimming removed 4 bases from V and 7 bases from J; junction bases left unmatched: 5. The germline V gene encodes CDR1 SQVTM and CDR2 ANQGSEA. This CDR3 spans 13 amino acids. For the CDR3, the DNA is TGCAGCGTTGGGGGACAGGGTCGTAATGAGCAGTTCTTC. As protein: CSVGGQGRNEQFF.

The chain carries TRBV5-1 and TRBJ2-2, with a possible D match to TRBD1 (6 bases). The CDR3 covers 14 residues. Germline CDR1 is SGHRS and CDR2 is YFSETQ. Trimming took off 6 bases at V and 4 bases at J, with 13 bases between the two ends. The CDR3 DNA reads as TGCGCCAGCACCCGACAGGATAGCACCGGGGAGCTGTTTTTT. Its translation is CASTRQDSTGELFF.

The CDR3 is CSVEVQGDYGYTF. The CDR3 region has the DNA TGCAGCGTTGAAGTCCAGGGGGACTATGGCTACACCTTC. The chain employs TRBV29-1 and TRBJ1-2; 7 nucleotides agree with TRBD1. V dropped 1 base and J dropped 3; count of bases not matched to a gene: 2. The CDR3 is 13 amino acids. Germline V CDR1 and CDR2: SQVTM, ANQGSEA.

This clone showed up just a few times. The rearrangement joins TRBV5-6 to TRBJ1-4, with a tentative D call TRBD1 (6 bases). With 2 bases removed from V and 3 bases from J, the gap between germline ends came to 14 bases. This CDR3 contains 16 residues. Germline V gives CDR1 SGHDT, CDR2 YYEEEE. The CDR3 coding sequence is TGTGCCAGCAGCTTCCAGGGGCGGCGGGCTAATGAAAAACTGTTTTTT. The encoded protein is CASSFQGRRANEKLFF.

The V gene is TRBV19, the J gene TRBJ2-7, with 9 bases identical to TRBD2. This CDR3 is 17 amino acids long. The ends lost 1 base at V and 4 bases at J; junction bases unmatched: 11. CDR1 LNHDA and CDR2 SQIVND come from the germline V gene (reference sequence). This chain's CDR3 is CASSIGGLASGMYEQYF. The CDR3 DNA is TGTGCCAGTAGTATAGGAGGTCTGGCTAGCGGGATGTACGAGCAGTACTTC. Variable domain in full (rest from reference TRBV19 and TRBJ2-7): DGGITQSPKYLFRKEGQNVTLSCEQNLNHDAMYWYRQDPGQGLRLIYYSQIVNDFQKGDIAEGYSVSREKKESFPLTVTSAQKNPTAFYLCASSIGGLASGMYEQYFGPGTRLTVT.